Presented here are 31 T cell receptor beta chains from one specimen sequenced in a study of blood T cell repertoires in COVID-19. Generated by immunoSEQ multiplex PCR, the TCRdb table keeps only in-frame clones and is missing some. Of more than 30,000 clones in the sample, roughly 90% were seen once. What was sequenced was peripheral blood. All receptors come from a woman aged 40-49 years with active or convalescent COVID-19.

The V and J genes are TRBV18 and TRBJ2-7; D is perhaps TRBD2 (5 bases). The V end lost 10 bases, the J end lost 2 bases, and 15 bases lay between the germline ends. The CDR3 spans 13 residues. Germline V gene sequence: CDR1 KGHSH, CDR2 LQKENI. CDR3 protein: CATHRGETYEQYF. The CDR3 nucleotides read TGTGCCACCCATCGGGGTGAAACCTACGAGCAGTACTTC.

V usage is TRBV19 and J usage is TRBJ1-4; the D gene is possibly TRBD1 (6 bases). CDR3 length equals 14 residues. The V gene lost 5 bases and the J gene lost 7 bases, with 14 bases spanning the gap. CDR1 LNHDA and CDR2 SQIVND come from the germline V gene (reference sequence). In DNA form, the CDR3 reads TGTGCCAGTAGTGTTGACAGGACCTCTGAAAAACTGTTTTTT. It specifies CASSVDRTSEKLFF.

The CDR3 DNA is TGTGCCAGCAGCACCGGGGGGAAGGGCTACACCTTC. Its protein product is CASSTGGKGYTF. The J gene is TRBJ1-2, the V gene TRBV11-2; maybe TRBD1 (5 bases). The CDR3 contains 12 residues. CDR1 is SGHAT and CDR2 is FQNNGV in the germline V gene. V lost 5 bases, J lost 8 bases, and 12 bases lay in between.

The rearrangement joins TRBV30 to TRBJ1-4; weak D call: TRBD1 (5 bases). V was cut by 4 bases and J by 8 bases, with 20 bases left in between. CDR1 GTSNPN and CDR2 SVGIG come from the germline V gene (reference sequence). The CDR3 spans 15 residues. The CDR3 coding sequence is TGTGCCTGGACTCCCGGCGGGGGAAATGGAGAAAAACTGTTTTTT. As protein: CAWTPGGGNGEKLFF.

V and J are TRBV27 and TRBJ2-3, with 10 bases matching TRBD2. The CDR3 is 18 amino acids. Germline assignment: CDR1 MNHEY and CDR2 SMNVEV (reference sequence). J lost 0 bases, V lost 8 bases, and 14 bases had no gene match. Here the CDR3 DNA reads TGTGCCAGCGCAAACCTAGCGGGGGCCCACTCTAGCACAGATACGCAGTATTTT. Translated: CASANLAGAHSSTDTQYF.

This chain uses TRBV30 with TRBJ1-5; perhaps TRBD1 as D (5 bases). CDR3 size: 15 residues. The ends were cut back, 3 bases at V and 7 bases at J, with 19 bases in the middle. Germline CDR1 GTSNPN, CDR2 SVGIG (reference sequence). The CDR3 coding sequence is TGTGCCTGGAGCACGGGACTGATGGGGCAACAGCCCCAGCATTTT. Translating it yields CAWSTGLMGQQPQHF.

This chain connects TRBV15 to TRBJ1-4; tentative D call: TRBD1 (5 bases). Germline V gene sequence: CDR1 LNHNV, CDR2 YYDKDF (reference sequence). V shed 2 bases and J shed 8 bases, with 21 bases lying between them. The CDR3 length is 17 residues. Here the CDR3 reads CATSRYRGGSTDEKLFF. The DNA for the CDR3 is TGTGCCACCAGCAGATACCGCGGGGGGTCCACTGACGAAAAACTGTTTTTT.

This chain links TRBV9 with TRBJ1-2, with TRBD1 matching 8 bases. V lost 4 bases and J lost 7; bases outside the gene matches: 9. Germline CDR1 is SGDLS and CDR2 is YYNGEE. This CDR3 has 14 amino acids. CDR3 loop: CASSPLSGGGGYTF. The CDR3, as DNA: TGTGCCAGCAGCCCCTTGTCAGGGGGCGGTGGCTACACCTTC.

The chain links TRBV7-2 to TRBJ2-1; a possible D gene is TRBD1 (5 bases). CDR3 length equals 15 residues. Deletions cut 3 bases from V and 4 bases from J, with 13 bases between. Germline V gives CDR1 SGHTA, CDR2 FQGNSA. CDR3 nucleotide sequence: TGTGCCAGCAGCTTTCGGCAGGGCGCATACAATGAGCAGTTCTTC. This gives the protein CASSFRQGAYNEQFF.

This sequence joins TRBV5-1 and TRBJ1-1; 12 bases are a match to TRBD1. Germline V CDR1 and CDR2: SGHRS, YFSETQ. The V and J ends lost 3 bases and 6 bases, in that order; junction bases with no gene match: 3. This CDR3 is 14 amino acids long. The CDR3 DNA sequence: TGCGCCAGCAGCTCCCGGGACAGGGGGCCTGAAGCTTTCTTT. As protein: CASSSRDRGPEAFF.

The chain recombines TRBV6-2 or TRBV6-3 with TRBJ2-5; D not resolved. The V gene's germline CDR1 is MNHEY and CDR2 SVGEGT. V was shortened by 0 bases and J by 5 bases, with 10 bases between the two germline ends. The CDR3 length is 14 residues. The chain's CDR3 is CASSYSVISETQYF. DNA for the CDR3: TGTGCCAGCAGTTACTCCGTGATCAGTGAGACCCAGTACTTC.

The CDR3 nucleotides read TGTGCCAGCAGTTACAGGGGAACTAATGAAAAACTGTTTTTT. This encodes CASSYRGTNEKLFF. The chain is built from TRBV7-2 and TRBJ1-4, with TRBD1 identical over 7 bases. Trimming cost V 6 bases and J 1 base; bases outside gene matches: 2. The V gene's germline CDR1 is SGHTA and CDR2 FQGNSA. This CDR3 region has 14 residues.

The chain employs TRBV5-1 and TRBJ1-1; D is unresolved. CDR1 is SGHRS, CDR2 YFSETQ, per germline. The CDR3 extends over 13 amino acids. Trimming shortened V by 1 base and J by 2 bases, and 6 bases separated the two germline ends. The CDR3 loop is CASSLSRNTEAFF. The CDR3 DNA is TGCGCCAGCAGCTTGAGCCGTAACACTGAAGCTTTCTTT.

The gene calls are TRBV7-2 and TRBJ1-2; tentatively, D is TRBD1 (6 bases). The CDR3 length is 14 residues. In germline, CDR1 is SGHTA, CDR2 FQGNSA. Trimming removed 4 bases from V and 5 bases from J, with 14 bases in between. The CDR3 nucleotides are TGTGCCAGCAGCTCCCCCCGGGGGGCGTATGGCTACACCTTC. It specifies CASSSPRGAYGYTF.

The J gene is TRBJ2-7, the V gene TRBV28; 10 bases map to TRBD1. The germline CDR1 and CDR2 sequences are MDHEN and SYDVKM. V was clipped by 10 bases and J by 2 bases; unmatched bases: 5. The CDR3 is 13 residues long. The CDR3 region has the DNA TGTGCCACCGCGACAGGGGGCACCTACGAGCAGTACTTC. The encoded protein is CATATGGTYEQYF.

The CDR3 protein is CASSQDRGWTYEQYF. CDR3 nucleotides: TGCGCCAGCAGCCAAGATCGAGGGTGGACCTACGAGCAGTACTTC. This rearrangement joins TRBV4-3 to TRBJ2-7; maybe TRBD2 (5 bases). The germline V and J ends were trimmed by 0 bases and 2 bases, with 11 bases remaining between them. This CDR3 has 15 amino acids. Germline lookup yields CDR1 LGHNA and CDR2 YSLEER.

This clone was seen a few times. The chain couples TRBV9 to TRBJ2-3; TRBD2 agrees at 9 bases. This CDR3 is built from 16 residues. V trimming: 1 base; J trimming: 1 base; junction bases outside the gene matches: 4. Germline V gene lookup returns CDR1 SGDLS and CDR2 YYNGEE. The CDR3 spells CASSVLAGPGTDTQYF. DNA of the CDR3: TGTGCCAGCAGCGTACTAGCGGGACCTGGCACAGATACGCAGTATTTT.

This chain uses TRBV6-1 with TRBJ1-6; the D is unclear. The germline V gene has CDR1 MNHNS and CDR2 SASEGT. V lost 1 base and J 7 bases, leaving 14 bases between the germline ends. This CDR3 comprises 16 residues. CDR3 nucleotides: TGTGCCAGCAGTGAAGGGTGGGCCCGAGGGAATTCACCCCTCCACTTT. This codes for CASSEGWARGNSPLHF.

The chain employs TRBV6-4 and TRBJ1-2, with a possible D match to TRBD1 (5 bases). The CDR3 length is 13 residues. Trimming shortened V by 3 bases and J by 8 bases, and 13 bases separated the two germline ends. Per germline, CDR1 MRHNA and CDR2 SNTAGT. CDR3 in DNA: TGTGCCAGCAGTGAGCCAGGACATGTCGGCTACACCTTC. Its protein is CASSEPGHVGYTF.

This chain connects TRBV12-3 or TRBV12-4 to TRBJ1-4; 8 bases agree with TRBD1. This CDR3 is built from 13 residues. V shed 10 bases, J shed 8 bases, and the junction held 9 bases outside the gene matches. The CDR3 nucleotides are TGTGCCACAATGACAGGGGCGGAAGAAAAACTGTTTTTT. Amino acids: CATMTGAEEKLFF.

The rearrangement uses TRBV5-6 and TRBJ1-2; 8 nucleotides agree with TRBD1. The V gene end was trimmed by 4 bases and the J gene end by 0 bases; junction bases not matched to a gene: 8. The CDR3 loop spans 16 amino acids. Per germline, CDR1 SGHDT and CDR2 YYEEEE. The CDR3 loop is CASSHLARGPNYGYTF. In nucleotides, the CDR3 is TGTGCCAGCAGCCACCTGGCCAGGGGGCCTAACTATGGCTACACCTTC.

This clone was seen only once. V gene TRBV18 combines with J gene TRBJ2-1, with 8 positions matching TRBD2. The CDR3 runs 14 residues. Germline trimming cut 3 bases from V and 3 bases from J; bases unmatched to any gene: 1. From germline, CDR1 is KGHSH and CDR2 LQKENI. CDR3 loop: CASSPSGGYNEQFF. The CDR3 DNA sequence: TGTGCCAGCTCACCCAGCGGGGGCTACAATGAGCAGTTCTTC.

This rearrangement joins TRBV13 to TRBJ2-7; D possibly corresponds to TRBD2 (6 bases). This CDR3 comprises 14 residues. V was clipped by 0 bases and J by 5 bases, with 11 bases between them. Germline lookup yields CDR1 PRHDT and CDR2 FYEKMQ (reference sequence). Written as DNA, the CDR3 is TGTGCCAGCAGCTTAGGGACTAGGGGCGACGAGCAGTACTTC. This gives the protein CASSLGTRGDEQYF.

This chain joins TRBV5-4 and TRBJ1-4; D remains unclear. The germline gives CDR1 SGHNT, CDR2 YYREEE (reference sequence). The V and J ends lost 2 bases and 8 bases respectively, with 13 bases between them. This CDR3 spans 14 amino acids. CDR3 in DNA: TGTGCCAGCAGCTTTGACCCTTTGGAGGAAAAACTGTTTTTT. It encodes CASSFDPLEEKLFF.

This rearrangement joins TRBV7-2 to TRBJ2-1; maybe TRBD1 (6 bases). V was pared by 3 bases and J by 4 bases, with 16 bases between. This CDR3 comprises 16 residues. The germline V gene encodes CDR1 SGHTA and CDR2 FQGNSA. The CDR3 is CASSLVVGTRYNEQFF. The CDR3 coding sequence is TGTGCCAGCAGCTTGGTTGTGGGGACACGGTACAATGAGCAGTTCTTC.

This rearrangement joins TRBV7-8 to TRBJ1-5; TRBD1 agrees at 8 bases. The germline V gene encodes CDR1 SGHVS and CDR2 FQNEAQ. The V segment lost 4 bases and the J segment 4 bases; nucleotides outside the gene matches: 3. The CDR3 has 14 amino acids. In nucleotides, the CDR3 is TGTGCCAGCAGCTCGCGACAGGGGAATCAGCCCCAGCATTTT. Protein product: CASSSRQGNQPQHF.

The chain links TRBV7-9 to TRBJ1-5; perhaps TRBD1 as D (5 bases). V gave up 0 bases and J gave up 1 base, with 7 bases separating them. From germline, CDR1 is SEHNR and CDR2 FQNEAQ (reference sequence). The CDR3 length is 15 residues. CDR3 residues: CASSLAGGSNQPQHF. The CDR3 DNA follows: TGTGCCAGCAGCTTAGCGGGGGGGAGCAATCAGCCCCAGCATTTT. The entire variable domain, with the rest obtained from reference TRBV7-9 and TRBJ1-5, is as follows: DTGVSQNPRHKITKRGQNVTFRCDPISEHNRLYWYRQTLGQGPEFLTYFQNEAQLEKSRLLSDRFSAERPKGSFSTLEIQRTEQGDSAMYLCASSLAGGSNQPQHFGDGTRLSIL.

The V gene is TRBV9, the J gene TRBJ1-3; weak D call: TRBD1 (6 bases). CDR1 is SGDLS, CDR2 YYNGEE, per germline. The CDR3 contains 15 residues. Trimming stripped 0 bases from V and 0 bases from J, with 7 bases between. CDR3 loop: CASSVGTVSGNTIYF. The CDR3 DNA reads as TGTGCCAGCAGCGTAGGGACAGTCTCTGGAAACACCATATATTTT.

This clone was found a few times. The chain links TRBV7-6 to TRBJ1-6; tentative D call: TRBD1 (5 bases). CDR1 SGHVS and CDR2 FNYEAQ come from the germline V gene. V lost 9 bases and J 5 bases, leaving 17 bases between the germline ends. This CDR3 has 15 amino acids. The CDR3 region has the DNA TGTGCCAGGACCCGGGGCGGGGGGGATAATTCACCCCTCCACTTT. Protein product: CARTRGGGDNSPLHF.

V and J are TRBV10-3 and TRBJ2-5; 11 bases line up with TRBD1. V trimming: 6 bases; J trimming: 5 bases; junction bases outside the gene matches: 5. Germline-derived CDR1 and CDR2 are ENHRY and SYGVKD. CDR3 length: 14 amino acids. The CDR3 spells CAIRGQGDRETQYF. For the CDR3, the DNA is TGTGCCATCAGGGGACAGGGGGACCGGGAGACCCAGTACTTC.

The chain recombines TRBV9 with TRBJ1-3; 12 bases line up with TRBD1. With 0 bases clipped from V and 3 bases from J, the junction kept 1 base outside the gene matches. The CDR3 runs to 16 residues. Germline V CDR1 and CDR2: SGDLS, YYNGEE. The CDR3 region is CASSVGDRGLGNTIYF. The CDR3 DNA reads as TGTGCCAGCAGCGTAGGGGACAGGGGGCTTGGAAACACCATATATTTT.